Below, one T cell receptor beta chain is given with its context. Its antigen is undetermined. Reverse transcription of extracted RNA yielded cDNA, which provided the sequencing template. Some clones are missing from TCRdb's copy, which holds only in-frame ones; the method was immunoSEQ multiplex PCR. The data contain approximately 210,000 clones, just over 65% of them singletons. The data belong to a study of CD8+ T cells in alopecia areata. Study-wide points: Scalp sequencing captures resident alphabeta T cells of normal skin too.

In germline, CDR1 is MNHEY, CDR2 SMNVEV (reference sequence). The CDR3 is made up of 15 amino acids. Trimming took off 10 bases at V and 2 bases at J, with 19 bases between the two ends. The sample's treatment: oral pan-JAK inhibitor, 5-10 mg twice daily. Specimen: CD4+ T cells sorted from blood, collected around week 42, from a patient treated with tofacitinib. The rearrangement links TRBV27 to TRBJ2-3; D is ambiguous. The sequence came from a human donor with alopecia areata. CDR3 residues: CATRWGKTDTDTQYF. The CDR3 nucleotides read TGTGCCACCCGGTGGGGAAAGACCGACACAGATACGCAGTATTTT.